This TCR beta chain was captured by sequencing in a study of T cell responses to AZD1222 COVID-19 vaccine. Study conclusions and caveats: Two AZD1222 doses significantly raised spike-specific TCR breadth and depth over controls. Repertoire sampling was restricted to post-peak T cell response timepoints. In the spike-specific TCR repertoire, nearly half reportedly target unmutated variant regions. Vaccine-associated CD4 TCRs spanned spike, dominant at 160-218 and 743-854.

Profiled with immunoSEQ multiplex PCR; TCRdb holds only in-frame clones, not every one. The table has around 150,000 clones, around 90% seen once. Trimming left V 8 bases short and J 3 bases short, with 16 bases between. The CDR3 is made up of 14 amino acids. Per the germline V gene, CDR1 is MNHEY and CDR2 is SVGAGI. About this clone itself: As yet, its antigen is unknown.

This TCR was recovered from an adult in good health. The source was peripheral blood, collected on day 0 of AZD1222 vaccination. This chain connects TRBV6-5 to TRBJ1-1; D not resolved. The CDR3 is CASASSGAHTEAFF. In DNA form, the CDR3 reads TGTGCCAGCGCGTCATCAGGAGCCCACACTGAAGCTTTCTTT.